This TCR beta chain was identified in a study of OX40 agonist ivuxolimab in advanced cancers. In the case of this clone: Antigen unknown.

Study conclusions and caveats: On average, CD8+ T cells showed a greater number of expanded clones than CD4+.

This CDR3 region has 15 residues. V was pared by 5 bases and J by 2 bases, with 6 bases of the junction left unmatched. Germline CDR1 reads MNHNS; CDR2 reads SASEGT. The data were produced by immunoSEQ multiplex PCR, yet TCRdb's version contains in-frame clones alone and is incomplete. This sample has some 83,000 clones, with less than 85% found just once. The sample in question was CD4+ or CD8+ T cells sorted from blood, obtained in a trial of the OX40 agonist ivuxolimab. The chain joins TRBV6-1 to TRBJ1-3, with 7 bases identical to TRBD1. This receptor was taken from an adult with an advanced solid tumor such as melanoma, head and neck, liver or kidney cancer. DNA for the CDR3: TGTGCCAGCAGTCGTAGGGGGCAGGCTGGAAACACCATATATTTT. Encoded protein: CASSRRGQAGNTIYF.